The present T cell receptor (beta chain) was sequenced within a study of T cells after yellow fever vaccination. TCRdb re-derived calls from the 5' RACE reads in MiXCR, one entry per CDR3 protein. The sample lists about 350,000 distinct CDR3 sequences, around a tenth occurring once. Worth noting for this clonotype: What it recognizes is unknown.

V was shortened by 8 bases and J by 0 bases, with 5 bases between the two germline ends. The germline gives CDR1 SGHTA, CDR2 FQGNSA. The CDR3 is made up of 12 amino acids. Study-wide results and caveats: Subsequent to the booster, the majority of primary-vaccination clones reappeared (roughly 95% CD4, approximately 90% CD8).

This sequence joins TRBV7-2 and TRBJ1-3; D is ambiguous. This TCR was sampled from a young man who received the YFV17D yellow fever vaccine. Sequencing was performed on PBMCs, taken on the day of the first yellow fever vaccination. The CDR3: CASASSGNTIYF. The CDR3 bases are TGTGCCAGCGCGAGCTCTGGAAACACCATATATTTT.